What follows are 14 T cell receptor beta chains derived from one specimen sequenced in a study of blood T cell repertoires in COVID-19. Measured with immunoSEQ multiplex PCR; TCRdb has only the in-frame clones, and not every one. The sample lists about 140,000 clones, 76% occurring once. The sequencing input was peripheral blood. These receptors all stem from a woman of 80 years or more with active or convalescent COVID-19.

The chain recombines TRBV12-3 or TRBV12-4 with TRBJ1-1; no firm D call. Trimming took off 4 bases at V and 7 bases at J, with 10 bases between the two ends. The CDR3 sequence is 12 residues long. The CDR3 coding sequence is TGTGCCAGCAGTTCCCGGGGAGGTGAAGCTTTCTTT. It encodes CASSSRGGEAFF.

The chain combines TRBV7-8 with TRBJ2-6; perhaps TRBD2 as D (6 bases). CDR3 length: 18 amino acids. Trimming cost V 6 bases and J 0 bases, with 18 bases left between them. Germline V gene lookup returns CDR1 SGHVS and CDR2 FQNEAQ. The CDR3 sequence is CASRTWGGGPSGANVLTF. DNA for the CDR3: TGTGCCAGCAGGACCTGGGGTGGAGGGCCCTCTGGGGCCAACGTCCTGACTTTC. Using reference TRBV7-8 and TRBJ2-6 for the parts outside the CDR3, the full variable domain is GAGVSQSPRYKVAKRGQDVALRCDPISGHVSLFWYQQALGQGPEFLTYFQNEAQLDKSGLPSDRFFAERPEGSVSTLKIQRTQQEDSAVYLCASRTWGGGPSGANVLTFGAGSRLTVL.

The chain links TRBV7-2 to TRBJ2-1, with 8 bases matching TRBD2. Germline trimming cut 4 bases from V and 4 bases from J; bases unmatched to any gene: 6. Germline V CDR1 and CDR2: SGHTA, FQGNSA. The CDR3 covers 15 residues. The CDR3 DNA follows: TGTGCCAGCAGCTCCGCTAGCGGGTGGTACAATGAGCAGTTCTTC. It is translated as CASSSASGWYNEQFF.

Turning to this clone: The junction shows a germline mismatch at one end, possibly a read error. The chain employs TRBV11-2 and TRBJ2-1; tentative D call: TRBD2 (5 bases). The CDR3 consists of 15 residues. Germline CDR1 SGHAT, CDR2 FQNNGV. The CDR3, as DNA: TGTGCCAGCAGCAACACTTTGGCTAGCTACGATGAGCAGTTCTTC. Its protein product is CASSNTLASYDEQFF.

The chain links TRBV5-8 to TRBJ1-2; D is possibly TRBD1 (5 bases). Per germline, CDR1 SGHTS and CDR2 YDEGEE. Trimming pared 4 bases from V and 8 bases from J, leaving 15 bases between. This CDR3 is 13 amino acids long. CDR3 nucleotides: TGTGCCAGCAGCATCAACCAGCGGGGGGGCTACACCTTC. It codes for CASSINQRGGYTF.

In this sample, this clone turned up once. The chain is built from TRBV27 and TRBJ2-6; D call uncertain. From germline, CDR1 is MNHEY and CDR2 SMNVEV (reference sequence). The CDR3 runs 15 residues. V lost 2 bases and J 2 bases, leaving 7 bases between the germline ends. The CDR3 reads CASSLRSAGANVLTF. The CDR3 nucleotides read TGTGCCAGCAGTTTACGGAGTGCTGGGGCCAACGTCCTGACTTTC.

On this clone itself: The junction differs from germline at one of its ends, possibly a read error. CDR3: CSVVWDYNTQYF. The CDR3 DNA sequence: TGCAGCGTTGTATGGGACTACAATACCCAGTATTTT. The genes are TRBV29-1 and TRBJ2-3, with 7 bases matching TRBD2. In germline, CDR1 is SQVTM, CDR2 ANQGSEA. The CDR3 consists of 12 residues.

This clone occurred many times. V gene TRBV11-1 combines with J gene TRBJ2-1, with 8 bases lining up with TRBD2. The CDR3 has 15 residues. CDR1 and CDR2 (germline): SGHAT, FQDESV (reference sequence). Trimming at V came to 0 bases and at J to 4 bases, leaving 2 bases not matched to a gene. The CDR3 DNA is TGTGCCAGCAGCTTAGCACTAGCGGATTACAATGAGCAGTTCTTC. Residues: CASSLALADYNEQFF.

CDR3 sequence: CASSVAGQGAGNSPLHF. The CDR3 DNA is TGTGCCAGCAGCGTAGCTGGACAGGGGGCTGGAAATTCACCCCTCCACTTT. The chain has TRBV9 and TRBJ1-6, with TRBD1 matching over 11 bases. Trimming cost V 0 bases and J 7 bases; bases outside gene matches: 6. Germline values: CDR1 SGDLS, CDR2 YYNGEE. The CDR3 is made up of 17 amino acids.

This chain links TRBV7-9 with TRBJ1-1; D perhaps matches TRBD1 (5 bases). Trimming pared 4 bases from V and 8 bases from J, leaving 17 bases between. The CDR3 is 14 residues long. CDR1 is SEHNR and CDR2 is FQNEAQ in the germline V gene (reference sequence). CDR3 amino acids: CASSSAGPVVEAFF. CDR3 coding DNA: TGTGCCAGCAGCTCCGCGGGGCCAGTCGTAGAAGCTTTCTTT.

The chain is built from TRBV18 and TRBJ1-1; 7 positions agree with TRBD1. Germline lookup yields CDR1 KGHSH and CDR2 LQKENI. V trimming: 5 bases; J trimming: 3 bases; junction bases outside the gene matches: 6. The CDR3 spans 14 residues. The CDR3 DNA sequence: TGTGCCAGCTCATCGGACAGGATTTACACTGAAGCTTTCTTT. Encoded protein: CASSSDRIYTEAFF.

This chain joins TRBV7-3 and TRBJ2-5; 8 bases are shared with TRBD2. The CDR3 runs 15 residues. The germline gives CDR1 SGHTA, CDR2 FQGTGA. V was clipped by 1 base and J by 4 bases; unmatched bases: 5. The CDR3, as DNA: TGTGCCAGCAGCTTAAGCGGGGGGCGCGGAGAGACCCAGTACTTC. Residues: CASSLSGGRGETQYF.

This clone has a handful of counts. V and J are TRBV5-4 and TRBJ2-6; D ambiguous. Germline V gene sequence: CDR1 SGHNT, CDR2 YYREEE (reference sequence). V was pared by 4 bases and J by 3 bases, with 11 bases between. This CDR3 is built from 15 residues. CDR3 sequence (DNA): TGTGCCAGCAGCGTAACCTGGCTTGGGGCCAACGTCCTGACTTTC. Amino acid sequence: CASSVTWLGANVLTF. The full variable domain, in which reference TRBV5-4 and TRBJ2-6 provide the parts outside the CDR3, is ETGVTQSPTHLIKTRGQQVTLRCSSQSGHNTVSWYQQALGQGPQFIFQYYREEENGRGNFPPRFSGLQFPNYSSELNVNALELDDSALYLCASSVTWLGANVLTFGAGSRLTVL.

This chain links TRBV3-1 (or the pseudogene TRBV3-2) with TRBJ2-3; perhaps TRBD1 as D (6 bases). Germline V gene sequence: CDR1 LGHDT, CDR2 YNNKEL (reference sequence). V lost 3 bases to trimming and J lost 0 bases, with 13 bases between them. This CDR3 is 16 amino acids long. The CDR3 sequence is CASSQRLGASTDTQYF. The CDR3 DNA reads TGTGCCAGCAGCCAGAGGTTGGGGGCCAGCACAGATACGCAGTATTTT.